This is a list of T cell receptor beta chains from one sample in a study of cytomegalovirus exposure and HLA in healthy donors. TCRdb's copy holds only in-frame clones and misses some; the assay was immunoSEQ multiplex PCR. The sample has 95,000 to 100,000 clones; roughly 70% are singletons. The specimen sequenced was PBMCs. The source is a man aged 45 to 65 in good health and CMV-seronegative. Both conserved end residues are part of each CDR3. The D gene is left open where the match is weak.

j_call	d_call	v_call	cdr3_aa
TRBJ2-1	-	TRBV19	CASIPGEGSSYNEQFF
TRBJ1-3	-	TRBV18	CASSSTGRDLIAGNTIYF
TRBJ2-7	TRBD1	TRBV7-8	CASSSRGTGGLSYYEQYF
TRBJ2-2	-	TRBV29-1	CSAPTTDTGELFF
TRBJ2-2	-	TRBV2	CASSLYRSDTGELFF
TRBJ2-7	TRBD2	TRBV5-1	CASSLGTSGGLYEQYF
TRBJ2-7	TRBD1	TRBV7-2	CASSLWTGGEEQYF
TRBJ2-5	-	TRBV7-8	CASSPEGTQYF
TRBJ2-1	-	TRBV19	CASLAARNNEQFF
TRBJ1-4	-	TRBV28	CASSPAGTGEKLFF
TRBJ1-2	-	TRBV27	CASSAGKGRYGYTF
TRBJ1-1	TRBD1	TRBV5-5	CASSRTGGTEAFF
TRBJ2-7	-	TRBV5-1	CASRVGRDSYEQYF
TRBJ1-2	-	TRBV5-1	CASSLEMGHGYTF
TRBJ1-2	-	TRBV15	CATSRPGKDYGYTF
TRBJ2-1	TRBD2	TRBV14	CASSQPLAGGKQFF
TRBJ1-2	-	TRBV28	CASSWTAVNYGYTF
TRBJ2-3	TRBD2	TRBV19	CASSTLPGLAGTDTQYF
TRBJ2-5	-	TRBV28	CASSLRGGTQYF
TRBJ2-5	-	TRBV19	CASSIGEVGETQYF
TRBJ1-2	-	TRBV11-2	CASSLQFTNYGYTF
TRBJ1-6	-	TRBV5-1	CASSQGFRDNSPLHF
TRBJ1-1	-	TRBV28	CASSLGRTGVNTEAFF
TRBJ2-3	-	TRBV14	CASSQESRRITQYF
TRBJ2-1	TRBD2	TRBV7-9	CASRGLAGAGNEQFF
TRBJ2-1	TRBD1	TRBV18	CASSRDRAPGEQFF
TRBJ1-2	TRBD1	TRBV27	CASSPGTGTPYGYTF
TRBJ2-7	TRBD1	TRBV7-6	CASSSPQGTQYF
TRBJ1-6	-	TRBV10-1	CASSGQANSPLHF
TRBJ1-3	-	TRBV28	CASSKSGVGNTIYF
-	TRBD1	TRBV7-9	CASSSGQATYEQYF
TRBJ1-5	-	TRBV7-2	CASSRERSNQPQHF
TRBJ2-3	-	TRBV6-5	CASSRSGGTTDTQYF
TRBJ2-2	-	TRBV5-1	CASSGAENTGELFF
TRBJ1-2	-	TRBV6-1	CASSPPIRVGYTF
TRBJ2-7	TRBD1	TRBV5-6	CASSLGTGVYEQYF
TRBJ2-2	TRBD1	TRBV2	CASSGQGANTGELFF
TRBJ2-7	TRBD2	TRBV18	CASSQTASGRYEQYF
TRBJ2-1	TRBD2	TRBV9	CASRRGAGAGLAGGRGYNEQFF
TRBJ1-5	-	TRBV5-8	CASNSLGARQPQHF
TRBJ1-4	-	TRBV10-3	CAISESGRKLFF
TRBJ2-7	TRBD1	TRBV7-3	CASSPSGARGYEQYF
TRBJ2-7	-	TRBV5-5	CASSLNWGQGEQYF
TRBJ2-1	-	TRBV27	CASRSLGTARGDEQFF
TRBJ1-6	-	TRBV19	CASSKQNSPLHF
TRBJ2-1	-	TRBV19	CASSIIPTEQFF
TRBJ2-1	-	TRBV6-5	CASSYSSGVYNEQFF